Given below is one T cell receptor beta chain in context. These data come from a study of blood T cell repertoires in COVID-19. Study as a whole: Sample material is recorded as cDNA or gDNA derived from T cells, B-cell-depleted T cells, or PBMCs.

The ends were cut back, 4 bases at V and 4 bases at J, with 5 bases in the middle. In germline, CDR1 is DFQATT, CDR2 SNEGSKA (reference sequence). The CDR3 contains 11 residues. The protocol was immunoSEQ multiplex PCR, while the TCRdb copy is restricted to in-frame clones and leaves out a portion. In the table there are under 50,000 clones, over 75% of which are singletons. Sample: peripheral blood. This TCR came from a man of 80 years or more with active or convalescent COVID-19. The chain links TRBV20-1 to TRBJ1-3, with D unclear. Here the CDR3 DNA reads TGCAGTGCTATCCTGGGAAACACCATATATTTT. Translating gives CSAILGNTIYF.